The sequence of this T cell receptor beta chain was determined in a study of PD-L1 blockade in urothelial cancer. About the research overall: The analyses of blood took place 3 weeks (second dose) and 6 weeks after treatment start.

Trimming cost V 0 bases and J 6 bases, with 12 bases left between them. The CDR3 runs 15 residues. Germline V gene data show CDR1 as MNHEY and CDR2 as SVGAGI. Time point specified: pretreatment peripheral blood. The assay was immunoSEQ multiplex PCR, and TCRdb's table has in-frame clones only and misses some. The sample lists about 86,000 clones, over 75% occurring once. The clonotype was recovered from a man between 60 and 75 years old with urothelial cancer. This chain links TRBV6-5 with TRBJ2-4; D perhaps matches TRBD2 (6 bases). Sequenced here: PBMCs, sampled around atezolizumab (anti-PD-L1) treatment. CDR3 protein: CASSYSMEGSNIQYF. DNA of the CDR3: TGTGCCAGCAGTTACTCGATGGAGGGGTCAAACATTCAGTACTTC.